Shown below are 27 T cell receptor beta chains from a single sample sequenced in a study of cytomegalovirus exposure and HLA in healthy donors. PCR was performed using 60 Vbeta and 13 Jbeta primers. TCRdb keeps only in-frame clones here, not all; method: immunoSEQ multiplex PCR. The sample lists about 180,000 clones; around 81% were seen once. Sequences were obtained from PBMCs. All receptors derive from a young woman in good health and CMV-seronegative.

The CDR3 region is CASSLSDRVNYGYTF. The CDR3 DNA is TGCGCCAGCAGCCTTAGTGACAGGGTAAACTATGGCTACACCTTC. The rearrangement joins TRBV5-1 to TRBJ1-2; 7 bases agree with TRBD1. There are 15 residues in the CDR3. After removal of 4 bases from V and 2 bases from J, the junction contained 8 bases not matched to a gene. The germline gives CDR1 SGHRS, CDR2 YFSETQ.

The CDR3 coding sequence is TGTGCCAGCAGCCCGGGACTAGCGGGAGTTCGGAGGGACTACGAGCAGTACTTC. Amino acid sequence: CASSPGLAGVRRDYEQYF. V and J are TRBV14 and TRBJ2-7, with 14 nucleotides matching TRBD2. V shed 4 bases, J shed 3 bases, and the junction held 11 bases outside the gene matches. Germline V lookup: CDR1 SGHDN, CDR2 FVKESK. This CDR3 is 18 amino acids long.

This clone was picked up a small number of times. V gene TRBV28 combines with J gene TRBJ2-6; D possibly corresponds to TRBD1 (6 bases). Per the germline V gene, CDR1 is MDHEN and CDR2 is SYDVKM. CDR3 size: 19 residues. Between the trimmed V and J ends, which lost 7 bases and 0 bases, there was a span of 22 bases. The chain's CDR3 is CASTSLGGSSPSGANVLTF. CDR3 coding DNA: TGTGCCAGCACCAGCCTAGGGGGTTCTTCACCCTCTGGGGCCAACGTCCTGACTTTC.

This clone was found once. CDR3 residues: CASSGFGTGINNSPLHF. The CDR3 DNA reads TGCGCCAGCAGCGGATTCGGGACAGGAATTAATAATTCACCCCTCCACTTT. The chain employs TRBV5-1 and TRBJ1-6; 8 bases line up with TRBD1. The trim removed 4 bases at V and 5 bases at J, leaving 11 bases unmatched. The CDR3 sequence is 17 residues long. The germline V gene encodes CDR1 SGHRS and CDR2 YFSETQ.

The chain combines TRBV6-5 with TRBJ2-7; 10 bases are a match to TRBD1. The germline CDR1 and CDR2 sequences are MNHEY and SVGAGI. The CDR3 spans 13 residues. Trimming took 5 bases from V and 5 from J; bases not matched to a gene: 3. The CDR3 DNA sequence: TGTGCCAGCAGTCTGGACAGGGGGAACGAGCAGTACTTC. The encoded protein is CASSLDRGNEQYF.

The J gene is TRBJ2-1, the V gene TRBV2, with D perhaps matching TRBD2 (6 bases). V was shortened by 0 bases and J by 0 bases, with 18 bases between the two germline ends. This CDR3 is 19 amino acids long. The germline V gene encodes CDR1 SNHLY and CDR2 FYNNEI. This CDR3 reads CASSEADRDSKSSYNEQFF. DNA of the CDR3: TGTGCCAGCAGTGAAGCTGACCGGGACTCCAAGAGCTCCTACAATGAGCAGTTCTTC.

There are a few counts of this clone. This chain joins TRBV7-2 and TRBJ1-5; D remains ambiguous. V was pared by 6 bases and J by 7 bases, with 16 bases between. Looked up from germline, CDR1 is SGHTA and CDR2 is FQGNSA. The CDR3 consists of 14 residues. The CDR3 bases are TGTGCCAGCAGTGCTTTGCGGGTGGAACAGCCCCAGCATTTT. It yields the protein CASSALRVEQPQHF. Full variable domain (rest looked up from reference TRBV7-2 and TRBJ1-5): GAGVSQSPSNKVTEKGKDVELRCDPISGHTALYWYRQSLGQGLEFLIYFQGNSAPDKSGLPSDRFSAERTGGSVSTLTIQRTQQEDSAVYLCASSALRVEQPQHFGDGTRLSIL.

V usage is TRBV5-1 and J usage is TRBJ2-3; D call uncertain. Between the trimmed V and J ends, which lost 0 bases and 3 bases, there was a span of 11 bases. This CDR3 region has 15 residues. Germline CDR1 SGHRS, CDR2 YFSETQ. DNA of the CDR3: TGCGCCAGCAGCTTGGTGGGCAGTGGAACAGATACGCAGTATTTT. Amino acids: CASSLVGSGTDTQYF.

The V and J genes are TRBV7-9 and TRBJ2-7; perhaps TRBD1 as D (5 bases). Germline values: CDR1 SEHNR, CDR2 FQNEAQ (reference sequence). Trimming removed 5 bases at V and 3 bases at J, with 8 bases between. This CDR3 is 12 amino acids long. Here the CDR3 DNA reads TGTGCCAGCAGCCCGACAGACTACGAGCAGTACTTC. Translating gives CASSPTDYEQYF. Together with reference TRBV7-9 and TRBJ2-7, the CDR3 gives the full variable domain: DTGVSQNPRHKITKRGQNVTFRCDPISEHNRLYWYRQTLGQGPEFLTYFQNEAQLEKSRLLSDRFSAERPKGSFSTLEIQRTEQGDSAMYLCASSPTDYEQYFGPGTRLTVT.

The chain has TRBV19 and TRBJ1-2, with 7 bases that match TRBD1. Germline V CDR1 and CDR2: LNHDA, SQIVND (reference sequence). CDR3 size: 13 residues. J gave up 4 bases and V 5 bases, and 4 bases lay outside the gene matches. The CDR3 loop is CASSATGIYGYTF. The CDR3 coding sequence is TGTGCCAGTAGTGCGACAGGGATCTATGGCTACACCTTC.

V usage is TRBV30 and J usage is TRBJ1-4, with 7 bases fitting TRBD1. Unmatched junction bases numbered 2, after V lost 4 bases and J lost 6 bases. CDR1 and CDR2 from the germline V gene are GTSNPN and SVGIG (reference sequence). This CDR3 comprises 12 residues. CDR3 DNA: TGTGCCTGGAAAGGGGGCTATGAAAAACTGTTTTTT. The encoded protein is CAWKGGYEKLFF.

The chain joins TRBV19 to TRBJ2-1, with 10 nucleotides matching TRBD2. The ends lost 2 bases at V and 2 bases at J; junction bases unmatched: 0. Germline V lookup: CDR1 LNHDA, CDR2 SQIVND (reference sequence). The CDR3 is 15 amino acids. The CDR3 loop is CASSISGGAYNEQFF. CDR3 nucleotides: TGTGCCAGTAGTATAAGCGGGGGGGCCTACAATGAGCAGTTCTTC. The variable domain in full, with the rest retrieved from reference TRBV19 and TRBJ2-1, is DGGITQSPKYLFRKEGQNVTLSCEQNLNHDAMYWYRQDPGQGLRLIYYSQIVNDFQKGDIAEGYSVSREKKESFPLTVTSAQKNPTAFYLCASSISGGAYNEQFFGPGTRLTVL.

The J gene is TRBJ1-2, the V gene TRBV5-6; D perhaps matches TRBD1 (6 bases). The CDR3 is 15 residues long. The germline V gene has CDR1 SGHDT and CDR2 YYEEEE. V lost 4 bases, J lost 5 bases, and 18 bases lay in between. CDR3 bases: TGTGCCAGCAGCCATGATACAACAGGGCGGTATGGCTACACCTTC. As protein: CASSHDTTGRYGYTF.

V usage is TRBV6-1 and J usage is TRBJ2-1, with D unresolved. This CDR3 has 13 residues. The V end was cut by 8 bases, the J end by 12 bases, with 20 bases between. Germline lookup yields CDR1 MNHNS and CDR2 SASEGT. The CDR3 DNA is TGTGCCAGCTTAGATCCCCTTCGCTATGGGCAGTTCTTC. This sequence encodes CASLDPLRYGQFF.

The chain employs TRBV18 and TRBJ2-7; 8 bases are a match to TRBD2. The CDR3 loop spans 19 amino acids. Trimming at V came to 3 bases and at J to 3 bases, leaving 19 bases not matched to a gene. Looked up from germline, CDR1 is KGHSH and CDR2 is LQKENI. CDR3 amino acids: CASSPLGAGGGNYRYEQYF. In DNA form, the CDR3 reads TGTGCCAGCTCACCTCTCGGGGCGGGGGGCGGCAATTACCGCTACGAGCAGTACTTC.

This chain joins TRBV7-8 and TRBJ2-3; 9 nucleotides agree with TRBD2. With V trimmed by 5 bases and J by 5 bases, 5 bases remained unmatched. This CDR3 spans 14 amino acids. The germline V gene encodes CDR1 SGHVS and CDR2 FQNEAQ. CDR3 protein: CASSRLAVGDTQYF. The CDR3 DNA reads as TGTGCCAGCAGCCGACTAGCGGTTGGAGATACGCAGTATTTT.

The chain is built from TRBV5-1 and TRBJ2-7; 7 nucleotides agree with TRBD2. Trimming removed 0 bases from V and 0 bases from J; junction bases left unmatched: 3. Germline V gene sequence: CDR1 SGHRS, CDR2 YFSETQ. The CDR3 contains 15 residues. In DNA, the CDR3 is TGCGCCAGCAGCTTGGGGGGGACTAACTCCTACGAGCAGTACTTC. Encoded protein: CASSLGGTNSYEQYF.

The chain couples TRBV28 to TRBJ2-7; 8 positions match TRBD1. Losses at the gene ends were 2 bases for V and 4 bases for J; bases not matched to a gene: 10. The CDR3 consists of 16 residues. Germline CDR1 is MDHEN and CDR2 is SYDVKM. The CDR3 nucleotides are TGTGCCAGCAGTTTAGATACGAACAGGGGGGAATACGAGCAGTACTTC. Its translation: CASSLDTNRGEYEQYF. Combining the CDR3 with reference TRBV28 and TRBJ2-7 gives the whole variable domain DVKVTQSSRYLVKRTGEKVFLECVQDMDHENMFWYRQDPGLGLRLIYFSYDVKMKEKGDIPEGYSVSREKKERFSLILESASTNQTSMYLCASSLDTNRGEYEQYFGPGTRLTVT.

This clone was detected once. The genes are TRBV27 and TRBJ2-3; 10 bases line up with TRBD2. The CDR3 has 15 amino acids. Unmatched junction bases numbered 4, after V lost 6 bases and J lost 1 base. The germline V gene has CDR1 MNHEY and CDR2 SMNVEV (reference sequence). In DNA form, the CDR3 reads TGTGCCAGCAGAGCCGGGACTAGCGGCACAGATACGCAGTATTTT. Residues: CASRAGTSGTDTQYF.

Worth noting for this clone: One end of the junction varies from germline; a read error may be responsible. The chain joins TRBV10-3 to TRBJ2-4; 8 bases agree with TRBD1. Germline V gene sequence: CDR1 ENHRY, CDR2 SYGVKD. CDR3 size: 13 residues. CDR3 protein: CAISPGGENSQYF. The CDR3 DNA reads as TGTGCCATCAGTCCAGGGGGCGAAAACAGTCAGTACTTC.

CDR3 loop: CASSSTAGGPSGANVLTF. In nucleotides, the CDR3 is TGTGCCAGTTCATCTACGGCAGGGGGCCCCTCTGGGGCCAACGTCCTGACTTTC. This rearrangement joins TRBV25-1 to TRBJ2-6; 8 nucleotides agree with TRBD1. The CDR3 sequence is 18 residues long. J lost 0 bases, V lost 9 bases, and 13 bases had no gene match. Germline values: CDR1 MGHDK, CDR2 SYGVNS.

The chain recombines TRBV18 with TRBJ2-7; 11 nucleotides line up with TRBD1. CDR1 and CDR2 from the germline V gene are KGHSH and LQKENI. After removal of 3 bases from V and 4 bases from J, the junction contained 5 bases not matched to a gene. The CDR3 is 15 amino acids. The CDR3 reads CASSPPGTGGYEQYF. For the CDR3, the DNA is TGTGCCAGCTCACCGCCCGGGACAGGGGGATACGAGCAGTACTTC.

The V call is TRBV28, the J call TRBJ1-3; 10 nucleotides align to TRBD1. CDR1 is MDHEN and CDR2 is SYDVKM in the germline V gene. V dropped 5 bases and J dropped 8; count of bases not matched to a gene: 6. This CDR3 is built from 14 residues. The CDR3 DNA follows: TGTGCCAGCAGTCGTTTCGGACAGGGGGACACCATATATTTT. Protein: CASSRFGQGDTIYF. The complete variable domain, with remaining parts taken from reference TRBV28 and TRBJ1-3, reads DVKVTQSSRYLVKRTGEKVFLECVQDMDHENMFWYRQDPGLGLRLIYFSYDVKMKEKGDIPEGYSVSREKKERFSLILESASTNQTSMYLCASSRFGQGDTIYFGEGSWLTVV.

This chain joins TRBV6-5 and TRBJ1-2, with D uncertain. Germline CDR1 reads MNHEY; CDR2 reads SVGAGI. V was shortened by 0 bases and J by 4 bases, with 15 bases between the two germline ends. The CDR3 spans 16 residues. This CDR3 is CASSYSNMRASYGYTF. The CDR3 DNA is TGTGCCAGCAGTTACTCTAATATGAGGGCAAGCTATGGCTACACCTTC.

V usage is TRBV7-9 and J usage is TRBJ2-1, with D possibly matching TRBD2 (6 bases). Trimming took off 5 bases at V and 6 bases at J, with 14 bases between the two ends. The CDR3 has 14 amino acids. Germline CDR1 SEHNR, CDR2 FQNEAQ (reference sequence). The CDR3 nucleotides read TGTGCCAGCAGCCCCCGTCAAGCGGGCAATGAGCAGTTCTTC. Translating it yields CASSPRQAGNEQFF.

This clone occurred once. The rearrangement links TRBV6-1 to TRBJ2-5, with D possibly matching TRBD1 (6 bases). V was pared by 6 bases and J by 1 base, with 12 bases between. The CDR3 length is 14 residues. Germline values: CDR1 MNHNS, CDR2 SASEGT. The CDR3 DNA sequence: TGTGCCAGCAGAGCCTCAGGGGCCCAAGAGACCCAGTACTTC. Protein sequence: CASRASGAQETQYF.

This clone was counted once. The chain is built from TRBV11-2 and TRBJ2-1, with 9 bases aligning to TRBD2. The CDR3 loop spans 15 amino acids. Trimming removed 5 bases from V and 4 bases from J; junction bases left unmatched: 6. The germline V gene has CDR1 SGHAT and CDR2 FQNNGV. CDR3 sequence: CASSQTSGYYNEQFF. The CDR3 DNA reads TGTGCCAGCAGCCAAACTAGCGGGTATTACAATGAGCAGTTCTTC.